This TCR beta chain stems from a study of blood T cell repertoires in COVID-19. Study information: The origin of the acute and convalescent COVID-19 samples was the United States, Italy and Spain. Nucleic acid was either cDNA or gDNA, and it came from T cells, B-cell-depleted T cells, or PBMCs.

This clone was found a few times. The data were produced by immunoSEQ multiplex PCR, yet TCRdb's version contains in-frame clones alone and is incomplete. The sample carries under 200,000 clones, roughly 87% recorded once. The sequence was obtained from a man in his 60s with active or convalescent COVID-19. Sequences were obtained from peripheral blood.

CDR3 residues: CASSLGLSYEQYF. Here the CDR3 DNA reads TGTGCCAGCAGCTTAGGACTATCCTACGAGCAGTACTTC. The chain carries TRBV7-6 and TRBJ2-7, with D possibly TRBD2 on 5 matching bases. The CDR3 is 13 amino acids. Germline CDR1 is SGHVS and CDR2 is FNYEAQ. The ends were cut back, 1 base at V and 1 base at J, with 5 bases in the middle.